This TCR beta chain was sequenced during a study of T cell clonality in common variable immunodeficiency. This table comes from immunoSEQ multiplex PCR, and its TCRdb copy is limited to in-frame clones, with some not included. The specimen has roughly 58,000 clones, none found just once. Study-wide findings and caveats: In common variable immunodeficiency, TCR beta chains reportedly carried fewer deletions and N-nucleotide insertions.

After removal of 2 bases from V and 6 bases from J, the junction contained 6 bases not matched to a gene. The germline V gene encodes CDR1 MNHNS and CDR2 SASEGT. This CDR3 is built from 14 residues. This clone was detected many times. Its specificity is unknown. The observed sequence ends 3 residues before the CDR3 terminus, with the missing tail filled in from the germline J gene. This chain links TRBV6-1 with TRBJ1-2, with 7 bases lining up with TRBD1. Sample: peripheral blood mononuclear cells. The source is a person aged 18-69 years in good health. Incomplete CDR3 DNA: TGTGCCAGCAGTGAATCGACAGGGTGGGATGGC. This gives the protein CASSESTGWDG. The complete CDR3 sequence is CASSESTGWDGYTF.